This T cell receptor beta chain came from a study of blood T cells in healthy people across ages. A second about 6 to 12 cycle PCR used barcoded and J-beta primers. Each CDR3 protein gets one entry after TCRdb re-called the 5' RACE reads with MiXCR. The sample consists of roughly 1.5 million distinct CDR3 sequences, under 55% of them appearing once. The total RNA that was extracted per sample amounted to at least 5.5 micrograms. This CDR3 comprises 13 residues. Germline-derived CDR1 and CDR2 are MGHRA and YSYEKL. V was clipped by 5 bases and J by 1 base, with 8 bases between them. This chain uses TRBV4-1 with TRBJ1-1; no reliable D call. The source material was blood. The source of this sequence is a woman under 30 in good health. This chain's CDR3 is CASSVIQNTEAFF. CDR3 DNA sequence: TGCGCCAGCAGCGTTATACAGAACACTGAAGCTTTCTTT.